What follows describes a single T cell receptor beta chain. Its antigen is still unknown. MiXCR was run by TCRdb on the reads, yielding one entry per CDR3 protein. The data hold about 830,000 distinct CDR3 sequences, with 32% observed a single time. This entry is derived from a study of T cell repertoires in cytomegalovirus infection. Points from the study as a whole: The response measured ex vivo was dominated by TCR beta clonotypes (HLA-C-restricted and CMV-specific).

CDR1 MNHEY and CDR2 SMNVEV come from the germline V gene (reference sequence). Trimming removed 3 bases from V and 3 bases from J, with 15 bases in between. This CDR3 has 15 amino acids. The V and J genes are TRBV27 and TRBJ2-7; D is undetermined. The source of this sequence is a human donor in good health (CMV status not recorded). Some clones in this sample may be carry-over from other donors' samples. The source was cultured CD8+ T cells from PBMCs, collected from culture after CMV antigen stimulation. CDR3 bases: TGTGCCAGCAGTTTTTATCATCCCGGCGGCTACGAGCAGTACTTC. This gives the protein CASSFYHPGGYEQYF.